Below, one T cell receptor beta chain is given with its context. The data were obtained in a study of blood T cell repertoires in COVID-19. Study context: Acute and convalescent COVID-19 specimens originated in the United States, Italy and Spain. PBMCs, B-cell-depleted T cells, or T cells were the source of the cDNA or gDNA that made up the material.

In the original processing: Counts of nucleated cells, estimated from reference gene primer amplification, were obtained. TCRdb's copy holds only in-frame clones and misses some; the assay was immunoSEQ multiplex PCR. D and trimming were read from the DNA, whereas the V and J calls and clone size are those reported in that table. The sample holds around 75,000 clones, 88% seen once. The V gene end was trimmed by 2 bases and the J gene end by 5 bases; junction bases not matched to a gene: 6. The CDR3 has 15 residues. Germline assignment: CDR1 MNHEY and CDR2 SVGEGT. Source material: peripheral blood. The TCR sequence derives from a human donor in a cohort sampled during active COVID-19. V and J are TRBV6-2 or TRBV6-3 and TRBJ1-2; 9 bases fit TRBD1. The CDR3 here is CASSYPDRGVYGYTF. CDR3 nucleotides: TGTGCCAGCAGTTACCCCGACAGGGGGGTATATGGCTACACCTTC.